Listed below are T cell receptor beta chains from one sample, sequenced in a study of T-cell memory formation after mild COVID-19. Using its own MiXCR run on the 5' RACE reads, TCRdb lists one record per CDR3 protein. The sample yields nearly 110,000 distinct CDR3 sequences, 9.5% to 15% seen once. Sequencing input: PBMCs or a T cell subset sorted from them (not recorded which). Receptors were obtained from an adult woman who had mild COVID-19 (a few samples of this study predate the infection). Cell type and time point are not known. Both conserved end residues are part of each CDR3. Size values are once, few and many counts, or a class for expanded clones, and some rows have none.

abundance	v_gene	j_gene	CDR3aa
few	TRBV7-6	TRBJ2-7	CASSHGTGHYEQYF
many	TRBV20-1	TRBJ2-7	CSARDGTSYEQYF
few	TRBV5-1	TRBJ2-7	CASGDRDVYEQYF
few	TRBV7-2	TRBJ2-7	CASSLSDGPYTLPYEQYF
NA	TRBV11-1	TRBJ2-2	CASSFIALTGELFF
NA	TRBV7-9	TRBJ2-1	CASSLVTNNEQFF
few	TRBV18	TRBJ2-1	CASSPSPSSYNEQFF
few	TRBV7-6	TRBJ2-1	CASSLGEAAGGWYGDEQFF
NA	TRBV28	TRBJ2-7	CASSLDLVLSTYEQYF
NA	TRBV7-2	TRBJ1-1	CASSLGLGSGTEAFF
NA	TRBV9	TRBJ2-7	CASSETAIHPYEQYF
few	TRBV12-3/TRBV12-4	TRBJ1-1	CASSPTGFTEAFF
few	TRBV5-6	TRBJ1-3	CASSLDRFSGNTIYF
NA	TRBV2	TRBJ2-7	CASSATGTGRYEQYF
few	TRBV2	TRBJ2-1	CASRDRDNEQFF
NA	TRBV21-1	TRBJ1-2	CASSKRKGNYGYTF